What follows are 29 T cell receptor beta chains derived from one specimen sequenced in a study of T cells after yellow fever vaccination. TCRdb reprocessed the 5' RACE reads via MiXCR and lists one record per CDR3 protein. The sample holds 360,000 or so distinct CDR3 sequences; roughly 12% are singletons and the top ten take more than 15%. The sequencing here drew on PBMCs, taken on the day of the first yellow fever vaccination. The receptors shown here come from a man younger than 35 who received the YFV17D yellow fever vaccine.

This clonotype appeared a few times. The genes are TRBV9 and TRBJ2-7, with D possibly called TRBD1 or TRBD2 (5 bases each). Germline V gene data show CDR1 as SGDLS and CDR2 as YYNGEE. CDR3 length equals 15 residues. Trimming cost V 0 bases and J 5 bases, with 15 bases left between them. CDR3 loop: CASSVDRDGLDEQYF. The CDR3 coding sequence is TGTGCCAGCAGCGTAGATCGGGACGGCCTCGACGAGCAGTACTTC.

The chain links TRBV27 to TRBJ2-1; unclear D gene. Germline assignment: CDR1 MNHEY and CDR2 SMNVEV (reference sequence). The CDR3 spans 14 residues. Trimming removed 6 bases from V and 10 bases from J, with 19 bases in between. As DNA, the CDR3 is TGTGCCAGCAGCCTCCCCCCGCCTCGGTTAGAGCAGTTCTTC. Residues: CASSLPPPRLEQFF.

The gene calls are TRBV15 and TRBJ1-3, with D possibly being TRBD1 (6 bases). V was trimmed by 0 bases and J by 0 bases, leaving 12 bases between them. The CDR3 contains 17 residues. The V gene's germline CDR1 is LNHNV and CDR2 YYDKDF (reference sequence). The CDR3 region is CATSRDPGALSGNTIYF. CDR3 bases: TGTGCCACCAGCAGAGATCCGGGGGCACTCTCTGGAAACACCATATATTTT. The complete variable domain, with remaining parts taken from reference TRBV15 and TRBJ1-3, reads DAMVIQNPRYQVTQFGKPVTLSCSQTLNHNVMYWYQQKSSQAPKLLFHYYDKDFNNEADTPDNFQSRRPNTSFCFLDIRSPGLGDTAMYLCATSRDPGALSGNTIYFGEGSWLTVV.

In this sample, this clonotype turned up many times. The rearrangement joins TRBV6-1 to TRBJ2-2; no firm D call. The CDR3 runs to 15 residues. V lost 5 bases to trimming and J lost 1 base, with 11 bases between them. The germline V gene has CDR1 MNHNS and CDR2 SASEGT. CDR3 bases: TGTGCCAGCAGTAGTCTTCGCAGGAACACCGGGGAGCTGTTTTTT. It specifies CASSSLRRNTGELFF.

This clonotype turned up a few times. The CDR3 bases are TGCAGTGCCACACGGACAGGGGGCAACTATGGCTACACCTTC. Protein product: CSATRTGGNYGYTF. V usage is TRBV20-1 and J usage is TRBJ1-2; TRBD1 matches 11 bases. The V gene end was trimmed by 6 bases and the J gene end by 2 bases; junction bases not matched to a gene: 5. The CDR3 is 14 amino acids. The V gene's germline CDR1 is DFQATT and CDR2 SNEGSKA (reference sequence).

A few counts support this clonotype. This chain uses TRBV19 with TRBJ1-5; maybe TRBD1 (5 bases). The CDR3 totals 15 residues. CDR1 and CDR2 (germline): LNHDA, SQIVND (reference sequence). V was cut by 1 base and J by 3 bases, with 10 bases left in between. The CDR3 DNA follows: TGTGCCAGTAGTATAGTTTGGGGGAACAATCAGCCCCAGCATTTT. Translation gives CASSIVWGNNQPQHF.

This clonotype was counted a few times. The genes are TRBV7-8 and TRBJ2-7, with no clear D. This CDR3 spans 12 amino acids. Germline CDR1 reads SGHVS; CDR2 reads FQNEAQ. V lost 5 bases to trimming and J lost 12 bases, with 17 bases between them. The CDR3 DNA reads TGTGCCAGCAGCATCGGACCTCTCATGAGGTACTTC. Amino acids: CASSIGPLMRYF. The full variable domain, with the rest looked up from reference TRBV7-8 and TRBJ2-7, is GAGVSQSPRYKVAKRGQDVALRCDPISGHVSLFWYQQALGQGPEFLTYFQNEAQLDKSGLPSDRFFAERPEGSVSTLKIQRTQQEDSAVYLCASSIGPLMRYFGPGTRLTVT.

This clonotype appeared a few times. The chain links TRBV12-3 or TRBV12-4 to TRBJ1-5; D uncertain. The CDR3 extends over 14 amino acids. V was pared by 3 bases and J by 1 base, with 7 bases between. CDR3 amino acids: CASSLSQSNQPQHF. The CDR3 DNA reads TGTGCCAGCAGTTTGTCACAGAGCAATCAGCCCCAGCATTTT.

The chain uses TRBV20-1 and TRBJ2-4; D uncertain. V lost 5 bases and J 1 base, leaving 9 bases between the germline ends. The CDR3 totals 13 residues. Germline-derived CDR1 and CDR2 are DFQATT and SNEGSKA (reference sequence). The CDR3 reads CSASPAAKNIQYF. CDR3 DNA sequence: TGCAGTGCTTCTCCTGCGGCCAAAAACATTCAGTACTTC.

V and J are TRBV5-1 and TRBJ2-1; a possible D gene is TRBD2 (6 bases). Germline loops: CDR1 SGHRS, CDR2 YFSETQ. With 7 bases removed from V and 0 bases from J, the gap between germline ends came to 17 bases. CDR3 length equals 16 residues. Written as DNA, the CDR3 is TGCGCCAGCGGGTGGGGGGAGACGGTCTCCTACAATGAGCAGTTCTTC. Amino acids: CASGWGETVSYNEQFF. The whole variable domain, remainder taken from reference TRBV5-1 and TRBJ2-1, is KAGVTQTPRYLIKTRGQQVTLSCSPISGHRSVSWYQQTPGQGLQFLFEYFSETQRNKGNFPGRFSGRQFSNSRSEMNVSTLELGDSALYLCASGWGETVSYNEQFFGPGTRLTVL.

This clonotype has only a few counts. J is TRBJ2-3 and V is TRBV20-1, with 7 positions matching TRBD2. J was trimmed by 0 bases and V by 2 bases; bases with no gene match: 2. The CDR3 covers 14 residues. CDR1 and CDR2 (germline): DFQATT, SNEGSKA (reference sequence). CDR3 protein: CSARLADSTDTQYF. Here the CDR3 DNA reads TGCAGTGCTAGACTAGCGGATAGCACAGATACGCAGTATTTT.

This chain connects TRBV5-1 to TRBJ2-2, with 8 positions matching TRBD1. Per the germline V gene, CDR1 is SGHRS and CDR2 is YFSETQ. V dropped 4 bases and J dropped 6; count of bases not matched to a gene: 11. This CDR3 comprises 16 residues. DNA for the CDR3: TGCGCCAGCAGCCATAGACAGGGGATAAGACCCGGGGAGCTGTTTTTT. It codes for CASSHRQGIRPGELFF. Based on the CDR3 plus reference TRBV5-1 and TRBJ2-2, the full variable domain is KAGVTQTPRYLIKTRGQQVTLSCSPISGHRSVSWYQQTPGQGLQFLFEYFSETQRNKGNFPGRFSGRQFSNSRSEMNVSTLELGDSALYLCASSHRQGIRPGELFFGEGSRLTVL.

This clonotype was detected many times. This chain links TRBV7-2 with TRBJ2-5; maybe TRBD2 (6 bases). The V gene lost 8 bases and the J gene lost 5 bases, with 12 bases spanning the gap. CDR1 and CDR2 from the germline V gene are SGHTA and FQGNSA. This CDR3 has 12 amino acids. The CDR3 DNA is TGTGCCAGCTCCGGGGGAGGTGAGACCCAGTACTTC. Translated: CASSGGGETQYF.

In this sample, this clonotype turned up a few times. This chain links TRBV6-2 or TRBV6-3 with TRBJ1-2; D is uncertain. Germline lookup yields CDR1 MNHEY and CDR2 SVGEGT. CDR3 length: 17 residues. V lost 7 bases and J 0 bases, leaving 21 bases between the germline ends. The CDR3 reads CASTSIKNTQANYGYTF. CDR3 DNA sequence: TGTGCCAGCACCTCTATTAAGAACACTCAAGCTAACTATGGCTACACCTTC.

This clonotype has only a few counts. V usage is TRBV5-1 and J usage is TRBJ2-1; D might be TRBD2 (5 bases). Trimming took off 4 bases at V and 8 bases at J, with 19 bases between the two ends. Germline-derived CDR1 and CDR2 are SGHRS and YFSETQ. This CDR3 region has 15 residues. The DNA for the CDR3 is TGCGCCAGCAGCCCGGACTTGAGAGCCCCCGATGAGCAGTTCTTC. This encodes CASSPDLRAPDEQFF.

The chain links TRBV10-3 to TRBJ2-7; 10 bases fit TRBD1. V dropped 5 bases and J dropped 4; count of bases not matched to a gene: 14. The germline V gene encodes CDR1 ENHRY and CDR2 SYGVKD. The CDR3 has 17 residues. The CDR3, as DNA: TGTGCCATCAGTAGACCCCCGGGGGACAGGGGCCTATACGAGCAGTACGTC. As protein: CAISRPPGDRGLYEQYV.

A few counts support this clonotype. This chain joins TRBV7-2 and TRBJ1-2; 8 bases map to TRBD1. The J segment lost 6 bases and the V segment lost 1 base, leaving 4 bases of the junction unmatched. CDR3 length equals 14 residues. CDR1 and CDR2 from the germline V gene are SGHTA and FQGNSA. In nucleotides, the CDR3 is TGTGCCAGCAGCTTAGGACTGACAGGGGATGGCTACACCTTC. Its protein is CASSLGLTGDGYTF.

At least ten counts were recorded for this clonotype. The chain joins TRBV28 to TRBJ1-1; 8 bases align to TRBD1. V gave up 6 bases and J gave up 4 bases; unmatched junction bases: 10. This CDR3 spans 15 amino acids. Germline CDR1 and CDR2: MDHEN and SYDVKM. The CDR3 loop is CASSTGGGRGTEAFF. The CDR3 coding sequence is TGTGCCAGCAGCACAGGGGGGGGTCGGGGCACTGAAGCTTTCTTT.

The sample holds a few counts of this clonotype. The chain joins TRBV7-9 to TRBJ2-3; a weak D match, TRBD1 (5 bases). This CDR3 has 14 residues. V was cut by 3 bases and J by 5 bases, with 12 bases left in between. The V gene's germline CDR1 is SEHNR and CDR2 FQNEAQ (reference sequence). The CDR3 is CASSFLGVLDTQYF. The CDR3 DNA reads TGTGCCAGCAGCTTCTTAGGGGTCTTAGATACGCAGTATTTT.

A few counts support this clonotype. The chain has TRBV19 and TRBJ2-1, with D maybe TRBD1 (6 bases). The length of the CDR3 is 14 residues. Looked up from germline, CDR1 is LNHDA and CDR2 is SQIVND (reference sequence). The V end lost 3 bases, the J end lost 3 bases, and 9 bases lay between the germline ends. CDR3 loop: CASSIGTYYNEQFF. The CDR3, as DNA: TGTGCCAGTAGTATCGGGACATACTACAATGAGCAGTTCTTC.

The table lists this clonotype with a few counts. The chain is built from TRBV5-5 and TRBJ2-5; TRBD1 matches 9 bases. V was pared by 4 bases and J by 5 bases, with 9 bases of the junction left unmatched. Germline CDR1 is SGHKS and CDR2 is YYEKEE (reference sequence). The CDR3 loop spans 15 amino acids. CDR3 nucleotide sequence: TGTGCCAGCAGCACAGGGACAGGGACGTTCGAGACCCAGTACTTC. It is translated as CASSTGTGTFETQYF.

The genes are TRBV30 and TRBJ2-1; D is possibly TRBD1 or TRBD2 (5 bases each). With 0 bases removed from V and 5 bases from J, the gap between germline ends came to 8 bases. The germline V gene has CDR1 GTSNPN and CDR2 SVGIG (reference sequence). The CDR3 covers 13 residues. CDR3 protein: CAWSVLGHNEQFF. The DNA of the CDR3 is TGTGCCTGGAGTGTACTGGGACACAATGAGCAGTTCTTC.

This chain uses TRBV7-9 with TRBJ1-5; D is uncertain. The CDR3 has 16 amino acids. The V end lost 4 bases, the J end lost 2 bases, and 15 bases lay between the germline ends. Germline V gene data show CDR1 as SEHNR and CDR2 as FQNEAQ (reference sequence). The CDR3 loop reads CASSSFPVSGNQPQHF. The CDR3 region has the DNA TGTGCCAGCAGCTCCTTCCCGGTGAGCGGCAATCAGCCCCAGCATTTT.

The chain uses TRBV11-2 and TRBJ2-3; perhaps TRBD1 as D (5 bases). CDR3 length: 13 residues. The V end lost 1 base, the J end lost 4 bases, and 6 bases lay between the germline ends. CDR1 and CDR2 (germline): SGHAT, FQNNGV. In nucleotides, the CDR3 is TGTGCCAGCAGCTTAGTACAGGCAGATACGCAGTATTTT. This sequence encodes CASSLVQADTQYF.

The chain employs TRBV18 and TRBJ2-2, with D perhaps being TRBD1 or TRBD2 (5 bases each). Trimming took off 0 bases at V and 3 bases at J, with 8 bases between the two ends. The germline V gene has CDR1 KGHSH and CDR2 LQKENI. This CDR3 region has 15 residues. CDR3 nucleotide sequence: TGTGCCAGCTCACCACCCCGGGGCTACACCGGGGAGCTGTTTTTT. Encoded protein: CASSPPRGYTGELFF.

The gene calls are TRBV4-1 and TRBJ2-5; 9 nucleotides match TRBD2. CDR3 length equals 15 residues. The V gene end was trimmed by 6 bases and the J gene end by 5 bases; junction bases not matched to a gene: 10. Per the germline V gene, CDR1 is MGHRA and CDR2 is YSYEKL. CDR3 residues: CASRRTRGGSETQYF. DNA for the CDR3: TGCGCCAGCAGACGCACGCGGGGGGGCTCTGAGACCCAGTACTTC.

The chain has TRBV3-1 and TRBJ2-5, with 9 nucleotides matching TRBD2. The V and J ends lost 3 bases and 3 bases, in that order; junction bases with no gene match: 2. The germline gives CDR1 LGHDT, CDR2 YNNKEL (reference sequence). The CDR3 runs 14 residues. The CDR3 is CASSHAGGKETQYF. DNA of the CDR3: TGTGCCAGCAGCCATGCGGGGGGGAAAGAGACCCAGTACTTC.

This clonotype was counted between two and nine times. This rearrangement joins TRBV19 to TRBJ2-1, with a weak D call TRBD2 (6 bases). The V gene's germline CDR1 is LNHDA and CDR2 SQIVND (reference sequence). This CDR3 is built from 15 residues. Trimming pared 3 bases from V and 0 bases from J, leaving 9 bases between. The CDR3 loop reads CASSMRGSSYNEQFF. CDR3 coding DNA: TGTGCCAGTAGTATGCGGGGTAGCTCCTACAATGAGCAGTTCTTC.

This clonotype was seen a few times. This chain links TRBV11-2 with TRBJ2-3; 15 bases align to TRBD2. The CDR3 runs to 16 residues. The germline V gene has CDR1 SGHAT and CDR2 FQNNGV. Trimming at V came to 5 bases and at J to 6 bases, leaving 6 bases not matched to a gene. The CDR3 region has the DNA TGTGCCAGCAGCGCCCGGACTAGCGGGGGGGCCGATACGCAGTATTTT. Translated: CASSARTSGGADTQYF. The full variable domain, its missing parts supplied by reference TRBV11-2 and TRBJ2-3, is EAGVAQSPRYKIIEKRQSVAFWCNPISGHATLYWYQQILGQGPKLLIQFQNNGVVDDSQLPKDRFSAERLKGVDSTLKIQPAKLEDSAVYLCASSARTSGGADTQYFGPGTRLTVL.